This is a list of T cell receptor beta chains from one sample in a study of OX40 agonist ivuxolimab in advanced cancers. Sequencing was performed with immunoSEQ multiplex PCR; in TCRdb, only in-frame clones are kept and a portion is missing. Of 25,000 to 35,000 clones in the sample, 75% to 90% were seen once. This material consisted of CD4+ or CD8+ T cells sorted from blood, taken in a trial of the OX40 agonist ivuxolimab. The receptors originated from an adult with an advanced solid tumor such as melanoma, head and neck, liver or kidney cancer. Both conserved end residues are trimmed from each CDR3.

j_gene: TRBJ1-5; v_gene: TRBV10-3; CDR3aa: ATMDRDQDQPQH
j_gene: TRBJ1-2; v_gene: TRBV4-1; CDR3aa: ASSPAKQGSSGYT
j_gene: TRBJ2-3; v_gene: TRBV27; CDR3aa: ASSLSRPDTQY
j_gene: TRBJ1-2; v_gene: TRBV5-6; CDR3aa: ASSFWGYGYT
j_gene: TRBJ2-7; v_gene: TRBV4-1; CDR3aa: ASSQVYGRDSYEQY
j_gene: TRBJ1-2; v_gene: TRBV19; CDR3aa: ASTSPRTNYGYT
j_gene: TRBJ2-7; v_gene: TRBV7-9; CDR3aa: ASSLSGGSHYEQY
j_gene: TRBJ2-7; v_gene: TRBV5-4; CDR3aa: ASSFGYEQY
j_gene: TRBJ2-7; v_gene: TRBV27; CDR3aa: ASSRSGGLYYEQY
j_gene: TRBJ2-6; v_gene: TRBV27; CDR3aa: ASSLKPAEGWSGANVLT
j_gene: TRBJ2-2; v_gene: TRBV10-1; CDR3aa: ASSLDRSELF
j_gene: TRBJ2-7; v_gene: TRBV27; CDR3aa: ASSLRGGIYEQY
j_gene: TRBJ1-5; v_gene: TRBV11-2; CDR3aa: ASSLVTGANQPQH
j_gene: TRBJ1-1; v_gene: TRBV28; CDR3aa: ASSFTPINTEAF
j_gene: TRBJ2-1; v_gene: TRBV10-1; CDR3aa: ASSPEGIPPYNEQF
j_gene: TRBJ2-1; v_gene: TRBV7-7; CDR3aa: ASSWGLNNEQF
j_gene: TRBJ2-3; v_gene: TRBV5-6; CDR3aa: ASSLAGDTQY
j_gene: TRBJ1-5; v_gene: TRBV28; CDR3aa: ASRSLLQGAFNQPQH
j_gene: TRBJ2-3; v_gene: TRBV11-3; CDR3aa: ASSLSLAGGGDTQY
j_gene: TRBJ2-1; v_gene: TRBV6-6; CDR3aa: ASSPRRGNEQF
j_gene: TRBJ2-3; v_gene: TRBV29-1; CDR3aa: SVELRNHLTDTQY
j_gene: TRBJ2-4; v_gene: TRBV2; CDR3aa: ASSSWFWVKNIQY
j_gene: TRBJ2-7; v_gene: TRBV4-3; CDR3aa: ASSQPAEGYEQY
j_gene: TRBJ2-5; v_gene: TRBV7-2; CDR3aa: ASSSTPAQY
j_gene: TRBJ2-1; v_gene: TRBV19; CDR3aa: ASKATIGFGGAGEQF
j_gene: TRBJ2-7; v_gene: TRBV5-4; CDR3aa: ASSTWGSRYSYEQY
j_gene: TRBJ2-4; v_gene: TRBV9; CDR3aa: ASSSEGEKNIQY
j_gene: TRBJ2-2; v_gene: TRBV19; CDR3aa: ASSPAGAGELF
j_gene: TRBJ2-1; v_gene: TRBV6-1; CDR3aa: ASETGGMNEQF
j_gene: TRBJ2-6; v_gene: TRBV19; CDR3aa: ASSVMRTIKSRANVLT
j_gene: TRBJ1-2; v_gene: TRBV2; CDR3aa: ASMGRGDGYT
j_gene: TRBJ2-1; v_gene: TRBV12-5; CDR3aa: ASGLGYNEQF
j_gene: TRBJ2-2; v_gene: TRBV11-3; CDR3aa: ASSSDNTGELF
j_gene: TRBJ2-2; v_gene: TRBV13; CDR3aa: ASSSRDPLWTNTGELF
j_gene: TRBJ1-3; v_gene: TRBV6-5; CDR3aa: ASTPGANSGNTIY
j_gene: TRBJ1-5; v_gene: TRBV29-1; CDR3aa: SVNEGYNQPQH
j_gene: TRBJ2-1; v_gene: TRBV7-8; CDR3aa: ASSSLREDNEQF
j_gene: TRBJ1-1; v_gene: TRBV2; CDR3aa: ATERGFFGAF
j_gene: TRBJ2-1; v_gene: TRBV7-9; CDR3aa: ASSSERERGNEQF
j_gene: TRBJ2-1; v_gene: TRBV10-2; CDR3aa: ASSESGTGAVEQF
j_gene: TRBJ2-1; v_gene: TRBV7-3; CDR3aa: ASSLGRPRYNEQF
j_gene: TRBJ2-7; v_gene: TRBV4-1; CDR3aa: ASSQVTGVSYEQY
j_gene: TRBJ1-5; v_gene: TRBV5-1; CDR3aa: ASSLTVNQPQH
j_gene: TRBJ1-1; v_gene: TRBV27; CDR3aa: ASSLREGDEAF
j_gene: TRBJ1-5; v_gene: TRBV19; CDR3aa: ASSIGSRGYQPQH
j_gene: TRBJ2-5; v_gene: TRBV5-1; CDR3aa: ASRSFQGKETQY
j_gene: TRBJ2-1; v_gene: TRBV6-1; CDR3aa: ASSVGPGTEYNEQF
j_gene: TRBJ2-7; v_gene: TRBV15; CDR3aa: ATSRGRGSYEQY
j_gene: TRBJ2-7; v_gene: TRBV7-6; CDR3aa: ASSFAESYEQY
j_gene: TRBJ1-2; v_gene: TRBV7-8; CDR3aa: ASSSGGDGYT